The rows below give T cell receptor beta chains drawn from one sample of a study of cytomegalovirus exposure and HLA in healthy donors. The table came from immunoSEQ multiplex PCR; TCRdb's copy has only in-frame clones and leaves some out. The sample has about 190,000 clones; 79% are singletons. The sample taken for sequencing was PBMCs. Receptor source: a woman aged 18-35 years in good health and CMV-seronegative. Each CDR3 is given with its conserved first and last residue. A D gene is named only where the DNA matches it firmly. The size field is filled for only some rows; it gives once, few, many or a size class.

size,V,J,D,CDR3,DNA
NA,TRBV5-5,TRBJ1-5,TRBD1,CASSSPSGQGNQPQHF,TGTGCCAGCAGCTCACCCTCCGGACAGGGGAATCAGCCCCAGCATTTT
NA,TRBV6-4,TRBJ2-3,NA,CASSDPLGGEGTDTQYF,TGTGCCAGCAGTGACCCTCTAGGGGGAGAGGGCACAGATACGCAGTATTTT
NA,TRBV14,TRBJ1-1,NA,CAGSESGGHMNTEAFF,TGTGCCGGCAGCGAGTCGGGCGGACACATGAACACTGAAGCTTTCTTT
NA,TRBV29-1,TRBJ2-2,TRBD1,CSAGQGPSGELFF,TGCAGCGCCGGACAGGGGCCATCCGGGGAGCTGTTTTTT
few,TRBV9,TRBJ2-7,NA,CASSPELGGYEQYF,TGTGCCAGCAGCCCAGAACTAGGAGGGTACGAGCAGTACTTC
NA,TRBV5-1,TRBJ1-1,NA,CASSLGPGNTEAFF,TGCGCCAGCAGCTTGGGTCCGGGGAACACTGAAGCTTTCTTT
NA,TRBV5-1,TRBJ1-2,NA,CASSLASSGAYGYTF,TGCGCCAGCAGCTTGGCCAGTTCTGGGGCCTATGGCTACACCTTC
NA,TRBV4-3,TRBJ2-5,TRBD1,CASSQDRDRPGAQYF,TGCGCCAGCAGCCAAGATCGGGACAGGCCAGGGGCCCAGTACTTC
NA,TRBV28,TRBJ1-5,NA,CASSLWGRGNQPQHF,TGTGCCAGCAGTTTATGGGGCAGAGGGAATCAGCCCCAGCATTTT
NA,TRBV7-8,TRBJ1-5,NA,CASSLVGGNQPQHF,TGTGCCAGCAGCTTAGTGGGAGGGAATCAGCCCCAGCATTTT